The source of this T cell receptor beta chain is a study of blood T cell repertoires in COVID-19. As handled by the study authors: It was from reference gene primer amplification that nucleated cell counts were estimated. Some clones are missing from TCRdb's copy, which holds only in-frame ones; the method was immunoSEQ multiplex PCR. V and J calls plus clone size are reproduced from that table; the DNA served to infer D and trimming. The table lists 180,000 or so clones, around 86% of them singletons. In germline, CDR1 is GTSNPN, CDR2 SVGIG (reference sequence). The ends were cut back, 3 bases at V and 2 bases at J, with 11 bases in the middle. This CDR3 is built from 13 residues.

This sequence joins TRBV30 and TRBJ2-7; no firm D call. The TCR originated in a man aged 60 to 69 with acute or convalescent COVID-19. The sequenced sample was peripheral blood. CDR3 loop: CAWSSVSPYEQYF. The CDR3 coding sequence is TGTGCCTGGAGCTCGGTTAGCCCCTACGAGCAGTACTTC.